The 20 T cell receptor beta chains below come from one sample, sequenced in a study of cytomegalovirus exposure and HLA in healthy donors. This PCR relied on a set of 60 Vbeta primers and 13 Jbeta primers. Profiling relied on immunoSEQ multiplex PCR, and the TCRdb table lists in-frame clones only, not all of them. The table shows 90,000 to 150,000 clones, with 77% occurring only once. Sequencing input: PBMCs. The receptor source for this set is a man in his late teens or twenties in good health and CMV-seropositive.

This clone was recorded a few times. The chain employs TRBV7-9 and TRBJ2-7, with no clear D. The length of the CDR3 is 17 residues. Germline CDR1 reads SEHNR; CDR2 reads FQNEAQ (reference sequence). Trimming shortened V by 7 bases and J by 6 bases, and 28 bases separated the two germline ends. The CDR3 DNA follows: TGTGCCAGCACTCATAGTCCCTCTGCGTTGCCTCCGGGCGAGCAGTACTTC. Translation gives CASTHSPSALPPGEQYF.

The rearrangement links TRBV19 to TRBJ2-7; 7 bases align to TRBD1. Germline V gene data show CDR1 as LNHDA and CDR2 as SQIVND (reference sequence). The V gene end was trimmed by 5 bases and the J gene end by 3 bases; junction bases not matched to a gene: 4. The CDR3 spans 13 residues. The DNA of the CDR3 is TGTGCCAGTAGTCCGGGGACAGTCTACGAGCAGTACTTC. Translated: CASSPGTVYEQYF.

This clone was detected a few times. Other DNA sequences within the sample encode an identical CDR3. J is TRBJ2-5 and V is TRBV7-9; 9 nucleotides line up with TRBD1. The CDR3 sequence is 14 residues long. Unmatched junction bases numbered 4, after V lost 3 bases and J lost 5 bases. Looked up from germline, CDR1 is SEHNR and CDR2 is FQNEAQ (reference sequence). This CDR3 reads CASSLGQGWETQYF. The DNA for the CDR3 is TGTGCCAGCAGCTTGGGACAGGGTTGGGAGACCCAGTACTTC.

CDR3 coding DNA: TGTGCCAGTAGTATTGGGACAGGGACCTACGAGCAGTACTTC. It encodes CASSIGTGTYEQYF. V and J are TRBV19 and TRBJ2-7; TRBD1 agrees at 9 bases. Germline V gives CDR1 LNHDA, CDR2 SQIVND (reference sequence). The CDR3 runs to 14 residues. The ends lost 3 bases at V and 2 bases at J; junction bases unmatched: 2.

The genes are TRBV27 and TRBJ1-2, with D possibly TRBD1 on 6 matching bases. With 6 bases removed from V and 0 bases from J, the gap between germline ends came to 20 bases. This CDR3 spans 17 amino acids. Germline V lookup: CDR1 MNHEY, CDR2 SMNVEV (reference sequence). The CDR3 bases are TGTGCCAGCAGCCCCGAAAACAGGGCCTTGACTAACTATGGCTACACCTTC. Translated, it gives CASSPENRALTNYGYTF.

This clone was detected only a few times. The chain has TRBV28 and TRBJ1-2; tentatively, D is TRBD1 (6 bases). The CDR3 spans 14 residues. With 3 bases removed from V and 4 bases from J, the gap between germline ends came to 12 bases. Germline assignment: CDR1 MDHEN and CDR2 SYDVKM. DNA of the CDR3: TGTGCCAGCAGTTTGGGGCAGGGGATCTATGGCTACACCTTC. Its translation is CASSLGQGIYGYTF.

This clone was recorded a few times. V is TRBV11-2 and J is TRBJ2-3, with a tentative D call TRBD1 (5 bases). CDR3 size: 15 residues. Trimming pared 7 bases from V and 2 bases from J, leaving 16 bases between. CDR1 and CDR2 from the germline V gene are SGHAT and FQNNGV. The CDR3 loop reads CASTNLVRDTDTQYF. The CDR3 nucleotides read TGTGCCAGCACCAACTTGGTCAGGGACACAGATACGCAGTATTTT.

The chain combines TRBV7-9 with TRBJ2-7; 7 nucleotides match TRBD2. V lost 6 bases and J lost 3; bases outside the gene matches: 8. Germline lookup yields CDR1 SEHNR and CDR2 FQNEAQ (reference sequence). The CDR3 is made up of 14 amino acids. The CDR3 is CASRSSGAGYEQYF. CDR3 nucleotide sequence: TGTGCCAGCAGATCAAGCGGGGCCGGCTACGAGCAGTACTTC.

The J gene is TRBJ2-1, the V gene TRBV27; TRBD2 aligns across 10 bases. The V and J ends lost 5 bases and 11 bases, in that order; junction bases with no gene match: 6. The V gene's germline CDR1 is MNHEY and CDR2 SMNVEV (reference sequence). The CDR3 is 13 amino acids. CDR3 loop: CASSQERGGQQFF. Written as DNA, the CDR3 is TGTGCCAGCAGTCAGGAGCGGGGGGGACAGCAGTTCTTC.

Details on this clone: An end of the junction differs from the germline gene, which may be a read error. The chain links TRBV28 to TRBJ2-7; 8 bases map to TRBD1. CDR3 length: 14 residues. CDR1 is MDHEN, CDR2 SYDVKM, per germline. This CDR3 is CAGSPPAGGDEQYF. CDR3 DNA sequence: TGTGCCGGCAGCCCCCCCGCAGGGGGCGACGAGCAGTACTTC.

The chain couples TRBV15 to TRBJ2-1; 9 bases fit TRBD2. Germline CDR1 LNHNV, CDR2 YYDKDF (reference sequence). CDR3 size: 17 residues. J lost 6 bases, V lost 0 bases, and 9 bases had no gene match. CDR3 residues: CATSRDIGLAGFNEQFF. In DNA form, the CDR3 reads TGTGCCACCAGCAGAGATATTGGGCTAGCGGGATTCAATGAGCAGTTCTTC. The whole variable domain, filled in from reference TRBV15 and TRBJ2-1, reads DAMVIQNPRYQVTQFGKPVTLSCSQTLNHNVMYWYQQKSSQAPKLLFHYYDKDFNNEADTPDNFQSRRPNTSFCFLDIRSPGLGDTAMYLCATSRDIGLAGFNEQFFGPGTRLTVL.

The chain links TRBV9 to TRBJ1-2; D gene ambiguous. The V gene's germline CDR1 is SGDLS and CDR2 YYNGEE. Deletions cut 3 bases from V and 8 bases from J, with 11 bases between. CDR3 length equals 12 residues. In nucleotides, the CDR3 is TGTGCCAGCAGCGAGGCCCAGCGAGGCTACACCTTC. Protein: CASSEAQRGYTF.

The chain recombines TRBV7-2 with TRBJ1-5; D possibly corresponds to TRBD1 (6 bases). CDR1 is SGHTA and CDR2 is FQGNSA in the germline V gene. V lost 1 base and J lost 5, with 12 bases in between. This CDR3 spans 15 amino acids. CDR3 sequence reads: CASSLGHRDDQPQHF. In DNA, the CDR3 is TGTGCCAGCAGCTTAGGTCACAGGGATGATCAGCCCCAGCATTTT. The full variable domain, its missing parts supplied by reference TRBV7-2 and TRBJ1-5, is GAGVSQSPSNKVTEKGKDVELRCDPISGHTALYWYRQSLGQGLEFLIYFQGNSAPDKSGLPSDRFSAERTGGSVSTLTIQRTQQEDSAVYLCASSLGHRDDQPQHFGDGTRLSIL.

This clone has a handful of counts. The rearrangement joins TRBV6-1 to TRBJ1-5, with 8 positions matching TRBD1. From germline, CDR1 is MNHNS and CDR2 SASEGT. The ends lost 1 base at V and 7 bases at J; junction bases unmatched: 6. CDR3 length equals 15 residues. The CDR3 sequence: CASSEGAGGWQPQHF. As DNA, the CDR3 is TGTGCCAGCAGTGAAGGTGCAGGGGGCTGGCAGCCCCAGCATTTT.

The rearrangement links TRBV7-6 to TRBJ2-7, with D maybe TRBD2 (5 bases). The V end lost 2 bases, the J end lost 2 bases, and 10 bases lay between the germline ends. The CDR3 covers 14 residues. Per germline, CDR1 SGHVS and CDR2 FNYEAQ. In DNA, the CDR3 is TGTGCCAGCAGCTTATCGTCGGGAACCTACGAGCAGTACTTC. It codes for CASSLSSGTYEQYF. Full variable domain (missing parts from reference TRBV7-6 and TRBJ2-7): GAGVSQSPRYKVTKRGQDVALRCDPISGHVSLYWYRQALGQGPEFLTYFNYEAQQDKSGLPNDRFSAERPEGSISTLTIQRTEQRDSAMYRCASSLSSGTYEQYFGPGTRLTVT.

This chain uses TRBV6-5 with TRBJ1-1, with D tentatively TRBD1 (5 bases). Trimming stripped 5 bases from V and 1 base from J, with 11 bases between. Germline assignment: CDR1 MNHEY and CDR2 SVGAGI. The CDR3 spans 14 residues. The CDR3 DNA is TGTGCCAGCAGTGCGCCGACAGCGAACACTGAAGCTTTCTTT. Amino acid sequence: CASSAPTANTEAFF.

The J gene is TRBJ1-1, the V gene TRBV6-5, with TRBD1 identical over 9 bases. Trimming at V came to 5 bases and at J to 5 bases, leaving 9 bases not matched to a gene. Germline V gene data show CDR1 as MNHEY and CDR2 as SVGAGI. This CDR3 is 15 amino acids long. The CDR3 here is CASSREGQGRTEAFF. The DNA of the CDR3 is TGTGCCAGCAGTCGGGAGGGACAGGGAAGGACTGAAGCTTTCTTT.

The chain combines TRBV18 with TRBJ1-4; TRBD1 might be the D (5 bases). CDR3 size: 17 residues. Germline CDR1 is KGHSH and CDR2 is LQKENI. Trimming left V 3 bases short and J 0 bases short, with 14 bases between. CDR3 sequence reads: CASSPRTDRATNEKLFF. The CDR3 DNA reads as TGTGCCAGCTCACCTAGAACAGACAGAGCAACTAATGAAAAACTGTTTTTT.

This clone was counted only a few times. This sequence joins TRBV4-1 and TRBJ2-5; 7 bases are a match to TRBD1. The CDR3 length is 13 residues. J was trimmed by 3 bases and V by 4 bases; bases with no gene match: 2. Per germline, CDR1 MGHRA and CDR2 YSYEKL. CDR3 sequence reads: CASSRGTEETQYF. The CDR3 nucleotides are TGCGCCAGCAGCCGAGGGACAGAAGAGACCCAGTACTTC.

The chain couples TRBV5-1 to TRBJ1-1, with TRBD1 as a possible D gene (6 bases). Trimming took off 0 bases at V and 10 bases at J, with 13 bases between the two ends. CDR1 is SGHRS, CDR2 YFSETQ, per germline. The CDR3 runs 13 residues. The CDR3 is CASSLGQGLGAFF. The CDR3 DNA is TGCGCCAGCAGCTTGGGGCAGGGGCTCGGAGCTTTCTTT.